This T cell receptor beta chain was sequenced for a study of blood T cell repertoires in COVID-19. The wider study: Both acute and convalescent COVID-19 samples were obtained from the United States, Italy and Spain.

Data came from immunoSEQ multiplex PCR; TCRdb stores just in-frame clones and leaves some out. Of 25,000 to 35,000 clones listed, 90% are singletons. The CDR3 has 15 amino acids. V was trimmed by 11 bases and J by 0 bases, leaving 17 bases between them. Germline CDR1 and CDR2: MNHEY and SMNVEV (reference sequence). The receptor was derived from a human donor in a cohort sampled during active COVID-19. The V call is TRBV27, the J call TRBJ1-5; no definite D call. The sample taken for sequencing was peripheral blood. The CDR3, as DNA: TGTGCCGGATGTAGGAGGGAGGATAGCAATCAGCCCCAGCATTTT. Translation: CAGCRREDSNQPQHF.